The T cell receptor beta chain described here comes from a study of blood T cell repertoires in COVID-19. On the study more broadly: COVID-19 samples, acute and convalescent, were from the United States, Italy and Spain. Sample material is recorded as cDNA or gDNA derived from T cells, B-cell-depleted T cells, or PBMCs.

Libraries were prepared by immunoSEQ multiplex PCR; TCRdb keeps only in-frame clonotypes and omits some of them. The data show about 270,000 clones, with around 81% seen just once and around 4.2% held by the top ten. This TCR derives from a woman aged 45 to 65 with active or convalescent COVID-19. Sequenced material: peripheral blood.

The CDR3 region has the DNA TGTGCCAGCACCTCGACAGTTAGTTCCCGGTACAATGAGCAGTTCTTC. Protein: CASTSTVSSRYNEQFF. V usage is TRBV27 and J usage is TRBJ2-1; TRBD1 is a possible D gene (5 bases). V gave up 7 bases and J gave up 4 bases, with 20 bases separating them. The CDR3 has 16 residues. Germline CDR1 is MNHEY and CDR2 is SMNVEV (reference sequence).